Listed below are T cell receptor beta chains from one sample, sequenced in a study of cytomegalovirus exposure and HLA in healthy donors. TCRdb keeps only in-frame clones here, not all; method: immunoSEQ multiplex PCR. Here the sample table reports approximately 100,000 clones. The sequenced sample consisted of PBMCs. These receptors were taken from a man aged 45-65 years in good health and CMV-seronegative. The CDR3 runs from the conserved cysteine through the conserved F or W. Fields, in order: D gene, J gene, V gene, CDR3 protein, CDR3 DNA. The D gene is left open where the match is weak.

TRBD1,TRBJ1-2,TRBV18,CASSPDLTGGYGYTF,TGTGCCAGCTCACCAGACCTAACAGGGGGCTATGGCTACACCTTC
-,TRBJ2-3,TRBV18,CASSPRETSTDTQYF,TGTGCCAGCTCACCACGAGAGACTAGCACAGATACGCAGTATTTT
TRBD2,TRBJ2-1,TRBV5-1,CASSHSTGLALAEQFF,TGCGCCAGCAGCCACAGCACGGGACTAGCGTTGGCTGAGCAGTTCTTC
-,TRBJ2-2,TRBV7-9,CASSFSEGDTGELFF,TGTGCCAGCAGCTTTTCGGAGGGAGACACCGGGGAGCTGTTTTTT
TRBD1,TRBJ1-6,TRBV5-1,CASSLGQGVNSPLHF,TGCGCCAGCAGCTTGGGGCAGGGGGTCAATTCACCCCTCCACTTT
-,TRBJ2-3,TRBV9,CASSVAGTSTDTQYF,TGTGCCAGCAGCGTGGCGGGGACGAGCACAGATACGCAGTATTTT
TRBD2,TRBJ2-7,TRBV7-9,CASSILSGGADEQYF,TGCGCCAGCAGCATACTTAGCGGGGGGGCCGACGAGCAGTACTTC
-,TRBJ2-1,TRBV6-5,CASSSLSKEQFF,TGTGCCAGCAGTAGCCTGTCGAAGGAGCAGTTCTTC
-,TRBJ1-5,TRBV6-6,CASTYQGGGQPQHF,TGTGCCAGCACCTACCAGGGCGGGGGGCAGCCCCAGCATTTT
-,TRBJ2-7,TRBV6-1,CASTVRGYAYEQYF,TGTGCCAGCACAGTCAGGGGTTACGCCTACGAGCAGTACTTC
-,TRBJ2-1,TRBV29-1,CSVARVYEQFF,TGCAGCGTTGCTCGGGTGTATGAGCAGTTCTTC
TRBD2,TRBJ2-7,TRBV7-2,CASSLARTSASYEQYF,TGTGCCAGCAGCTTAGCCCGAACTAGCGCCTCCTACGAGCAGTACTTC
-,TRBJ2-7,TRBV29-1,CSIRTISSYEQYF,TGCAGCATTCGGACAATAAGCTCCTACGAGCAGTACTTC
-,TRBJ1-1,TRBV19,CASKMDWMNTEAFF,TGTGCCAGTAAAATGGACTGGATGAACACTGAAGCTTTCTTT
TRBD1,TRBJ1-2,TRBV5-1,CASSLDPGQGSHGYTF,TGCGCCAGCAGCTTGGACCCGGGACAGGGTAGCCATGGCTACACCTTC
TRBD1,TRBJ1-4,TRBV19,CASSIQGADEKLFF,TGTGCCAGTAGTATCCAGGGGGCGGATGAAAAACTGTTTTTT
-,TRBJ2-2,TRBV10-3,CAIRAQDTGELFF,TGTGCCATCAGGGCGCAGGACACCGGGGAGCTGTTTTTT
-,TRBJ1-3,TRBV19,CASSNSDTGDSGNTIYF,TGTGCCAGTAGTAACTCGGACACAGGAGACTCTGGAAACACCATATATTTT
TRBD1,TRBJ1-2,TRBV18,CASSSITGTGRKYGYTF,TGTGCCAGCTCAAGCATCACCGGGACAGGGAGGAAATATGGCTACACCTTC
TRBD1,TRBJ1-5,TRBV5-5,CASSSGGGNQHQHF,TGTGCCAGCAGTTCAGGGGGCGGCAATCAGCACCAGCATTTT
-,TRBJ2-2,TRBV7-9,CASSLVYGGTRTGELFF,TGTGCCAGCAGCTTAGTATACGGGGGTACGCGAACCGGGGAGCTGTTTTTT
-,TRBJ1-2,TRBV19,CASIRQGRDLGYGYTF,TGTGCCAGTATTAGGCAGGGGAGAGACCTGGGCTATGGCTACACCTTC
-,TRBJ1-3,TRBV19,CATSVPYSGNTIYF,TGTGCCACTTCAGTCCCTTACTCTGGAAACACCATATATTTT
TRBD1,TRBJ1-2,TRBV5-1,CAGSPDRETYGYTF,TGCGCCGGCAGCCCGGACAGGGAGACCTATGGCTACACCTTC
-,TRBJ1-1,TRBV29-1,CSVRALPPEAFF,TGCAGCGTTCGAGCCTTGCCCCCTGAAGCTTTCTTT
-,TRBJ2-2,TRBV4-2,CASSQGTLGGLPRELFF,TGTGCCAGCAGCCAGGGCACCCTGGGGGGGCTCCCCAGGGAGCTGTTTTTT
-,TRBJ1-1,TRBV7-2,CASSSVSRDTEAFF,TGTGCCAGCAGCTCAGTATCTCGGGACACTGAAGCTTTCTTT
TRBD1,TRBJ1-2,TRBV4-2,CASSTGDRGVNGYTF,TGTGCCAGCAGCACCGGGGACAGAGGAGTTAATGGCTACACCTTC
-,TRBJ2-7,TRBV7-2,CASSSSPREQYF,TGTGCCAGCAGCTCCTCCCCTCGCGAGCAGTACTTC
-,TRBJ2-2,TRBV10-3,CAISRDFGSGELFF,TGTGCCATCAGCCGGGACTTCGGTTCCGGGGAGCTGTTTTTT
-,TRBJ2-7,TRBV5-5,CASSLGYRVVTYEQYF,TGTGCCAGCAGCTTGGGGTACAGGGTGGTTACCTACGAGCAGTACTTC
TRBD2,TRBJ2-1,TRBV7-2,CASSSYRSGSKQFF,TGTGCCAGCAGTAGTTATCGAAGCGGGAGTAAACAATTCTTC
TRBD1,TRBJ1-2,TRBV29-1,CSVEGQGRGYTF,TGCAGCGTTGAAGGACAGGGTCGTGGCTACACCTTC
TRBD2,TRBJ2-1,TRBV5-6,CASSPTSGGALSYNEQFF,TGTGCCAGCAGCCCGACTAGCGGGGGGGCCCTCTCCTACAATGAGCAGTTCTTC
-,TRBJ1-1,TRBV4-1,CASRGLTEAFF,TGCGCCAGCAGGGGGCTTACTGAAGCTTTCTTT
-,TRBJ2-7,TRBV5-4,CASSTFHLGAGPNEQYF,TGTGCCAGCAGCACCTTCCACCTAGGGGCAGGACCGAACGAGCAGTACTTC